A selection of T cell receptor beta chains follows, all from one sample in a study of immune characterization of retroperitoneal liposarcoma. TCRdb reprocessed the PCR reads via MiXCR and lists one record per CDR3 protein. Of 8,500 or so distinct CDR3 sequences in the sample, about two fifths were seen once. Specimen: tumor tissue. Receptors originate from a male donor with retroperitoneal liposarcoma. Both conserved end residues are part of each CDR3. The D gene is left open where the match is weak. For some rows the clone size is stated as once, few or many, or as a class when expanded; others skip it.

v_call,d_call,j_call,clone_size,cdr3_aa,cdr3_nt
TRBV12-3/TRBV12-4,TRBD2,TRBJ2-7,NA,CASSGSGEGRQSYNEQYF,TGTGCCAGCAGTGGTAGCGGGGAGGGCCGACAGTCCTACAATGAGCAGTACTTC
TRBV7-6,NA,TRBJ2-5,NA,CASSLLGRETQYF,TGTGCCAGCAGCTTATTGGGGCGTGAGACCCAGTACTTC
TRBV7-2,TRBD2,TRBJ2-1,NA,CASSGGTSGRAEQFF,TGTGCCAGCAGCGGAGGGACTAGCGGGAGGGCCGAGCAGTTCTTC
TRBV11-3,NA,TRBJ2-5,NA,CASSLFRGYNEQYF,TGTGCCAGCAGCTTGTTCAGGGGCTACAATGAGCAGTACTTC
TRBV27,TRBD1,TRBJ2-1,few,CASSYSGGPNYEQFF,TGTGCCAGCAGTTACTCAGGGGGTCCCAACTACGAGCAGTTCTTC
TRBV4-1,TRBD2,TRBJ2-1,NA,CASSQGLAGGGEQFF,TGCGCCAGCAGCCAGGGACTAGCGGGAGGCGGGGAGCAGTTCTTC
TRBV7-2,NA,TRBJ1-2,few,CASSFIGYGYTF,TGTGCCAGCAGCTTCATCGGGTATGGCTACACCTTC
TRBV6-1,TRBD2,TRBJ2-7,NA,CASSEERDSYNEQYF,TGTGCCAGCAGTGAAGAGCGGGATTCCTACAATGAGCAGTACTTC
TRBV6-8,NA,TRBJ1-1,NA,CASRASRETEAFF,TGTGCCAGCAGAGCGTCCCGGGAGACTGAAGCTTTCTTT
TRBV6-5,NA,TRBJ2-1,NA,CASSFSSAKLYNEQFF,TGTGCCAGCAGTTTTTCCTCGGCTAAACTATACAATGAGCAGTTCTTC
TRBV6-1,NA,TRBJ1-2,NA,CASSNRDWYGYTF,TGTGCCAGCAGTAACAGGGATTGGTATGGCTACACCTTC
TRBV6-5,NA,TRBJ2-3,NA,CASSPAWSTDTQYF,TGTGCCAGCAGCCCCGCATGGAGTACAGATACGCAGTATTTT
TRBV12-3/TRBV12-4,NA,TRBJ2-7,few,CASSTLGRGTIEQYF,TGTGCCAGCAGTACCCTCGGTCGGGGGACCATCGAGCAGTACTTC
TRBV6-1,NA,TRBJ2-3,few,CASSYGPLRYF,TGTGCCAGCAGTTACGGGCCACTGAGGTACTTC
TRBV11-1,NA,TRBJ2-5,NA,CASSLSGTKKTQYF,TGTGCCAGCAGCTTGAGCGGGACAAAAAAGACCCAGTACTTC
TRBV6-1,NA,TRBJ1-2,medium-sized,CASSAGTFDYGYTF,TGTGCCAGCAGTGCCGGGACTTTCGACTATGGCTACACCTTC
TRBV6-8,NA,TRBJ1-5,NA,CASSASPNQPQHF,TGTGCCAGCAGTGCAAGCCCGAATCAGCCCCAGCATTTT
TRBV6-1,TRBD1,TRBJ1-6,few,CASSGPGQGLILLPAYNSPLHF,TGTGCCAGCAGTGGACCGGGACAGGGTCTCATTCTTCTGCCTGCGTATAATTCACCCCTCCACTTT
TRBV7-2,TRBD2,TRBJ2-7,few,CASSLYSSGTSYEQYF,TGTGCCAGCAGCTTATATAGTAGCGGGACCTCCTACGAGCAGTACTTC
TRBV7-2,TRBD2,TRBJ2-3,medium-sized,CASSLSVSGGRADTQYF,TGTGCCAGCAGCCTTTCGGTATCGGGGGGGCGGGCAGATACGCAGTATTTT
TRBV7-2,TRBD1,TRBJ1-1,few,CASSSRTGALMNTEAFF,TGTGCCAGCAGCTCCCGGACAGGGGCACTTATGAACACTGAAGCTTTCTTT
TRBV6-1,NA,TRBJ2-7,NA,CASGVGGGIRRGQYF,TGTGCCAGCGGGGTGGGGGGCGGGATACGTCGGGGGCAGTACTTC
TRBV7-2,NA,TRBJ2-7,NA,CASSLSASWTNSYEQYF,TGTGCCAGCAGCTTATCGGCCTCATGGACAAACTCCTACGAGCAGTACTTC
TRBV6-6,NA,TRBJ2-2,NA,CASSYTTGRGELFF,TGTGCCAGCAGTTACACGACTGGCCGCGGGGAGCTGTTTTTT
TRBV11-2,NA,TRBJ1-4,NA,CASGPLGGSNEKLFF,TGTGCCAGCGGACCGTTAGGGGGGAGTAATGAAAAACTGTTTTTT
TRBV6-1,TRBD1,TRBJ1-1,NA,CASSELSDRVSEAFF,TGTGCCAGCAGTGAACTATCCGACAGGGTCAGTGAAGCTTTCTTT
TRBV6-1,TRBD1,TRBJ2-5,NA,CASIDTGGPQETQYF,TGTGCCAGCATTGATACAGGGGGCCCGCAAGAGACCCAGTACTTC
TRBV11-3,NA,TRBJ2-5,few,CASSPGLFVETQYF,TGTGCCAGCAGCCCGGGACTGTTCGTAGAGACCCAGTACTTC
TRBV7-2,NA,TRBJ1-5,NA,CASSFTGPGQPQHF,TGTGCCAGCAGCTTTACAGGGCCTGGGCAGCCCCAGCATTTT
TRBV6-1,TRBD2,TRBJ2-2,NA,CASRATSGSAGELFF,TGTGCCAGCAGGGCAACAAGCGGGAGTGCCGGGGAGCTGTTTTTT
TRBV12-3/TRBV12-4,NA,TRBJ2-5,once,CASSLKGQETQYF,TGTGCCAGCAGTTTAAAGGGCCAAGAGACCCAGTACTTC
TRBV6-1,NA,TRBJ2-7,NA,CASRDSSREQYF,TGTGCCAGCAGAGACAGTTCCCGTGAGCAGTACTTC
TRBV6-5,TRBD1,TRBJ1-1,NA,CASSYSDRGLTEAFF,TGTGCCAGCAGTTATTCCGACAGGGGGCTGACTGAAGCTTTCTTT
TRBV7-2,NA,TRBJ1-4,once,CASSPRGGNEKLFF,TGTGCCAGCAGCCCAAGGGGGGGTAATGAAAAACTGTTTTTT
TRBV6-1,NA,TRBJ2-1,few,CASSPLTAANEQFF,TGTGCCAGCAGTCCTTTGACAGCGGCCAATGAGCAGTTCTTC
TRBV12-3/TRBV12-4,NA,TRBJ2-3,few,CASSFRGRSTDTQYF,TGTGCCAGCAGTTTCAGGGGAAGGAGTACAGATACGCAGTATTTT
TRBV7-2,NA,TRBJ2-7,NA,CASSLAHRNNEQYF,TGTGCCAGCAGCTTAGCCCATAGGAACAATGAGCAGTACTTC
TRBV6-1,NA,TRBJ2-1,NA,CASSSPETQFF,TGTGCCAGCAGTTCCCCAGAGACCCAGTTCTTC
TRBV7-2,TRBD1,TRBJ2-4,NA,CASSRGHRGNGDIQYF,TGTGCCAGCAGCCGAGGGCACAGGGGAAATGGAGACATTCAGTACTTC
TRBV7-6,NA,TRBJ2-7,NA,CASSNDWALNYEQYF,TGTGCCAGCAGTAACGACTGGGCGCTCAACTACGAGCAGTACTTC
TRBV12-3/TRBV12-4,NA,TRBJ2-1,medium-sized,CASSLSPLPQVGIQFF,TGTGCCAGCAGTTTATCTCCTCTTCCCCAAGTAGGCATTCAGTTCTTC
TRBV27,TRBD2,TRBJ2-4,few,CASSPGGTNIQYF,TGTGCCAGCAGTCCCGGGGGGACAAACATTCAGTACTTC
TRBV4-1,TRBD2,TRBJ2-1,NA,CASSQAGGTYNEQFF,TGCGCCAGCAGCCAAGCGGGGGGAACTTATAATGAGCAGTTCTTC
TRBV6-1,TRBD2,TRBJ2-4,NA,CASSLFAGEMQQYF,TGTGCCAGCAGCCTCTTTGCGGGGGAAATGCAGCAGTACTTC
TRBV6-1,NA,TRBJ2-5,NA,CASSESPANQETQYF,TGTGCCAGCAGTGAGAGTCCGGCTAACCAAGAGACCCAGTACTTC
TRBV27,NA,TRBJ1-5,few,CASSPPLAGANQPQHF,TGTGCCAGCAGTCCCCCGTTGGCGGGGGCTAATCAGCCCCAGCATTTT
TRBV6-1,NA,TRBJ1-2,NA,CASSHTVDGYTF,TGTGCCAGCAGTCACACAGTTGATGGCTACACCTTC
TRBV6-1,NA,TRBJ2-1,NA,CASTSAGEQFF,TGTGCCAGCACCTCGGCGGGGGAGCAGTTCTTC
TRBV6-1,TRBD2,TRBJ2-2,few,CASSESSGGAGELFF,TGTGCCAGCAGTGAATCTAGCGGGGGGGCCGGGGAGCTGTTTTTT
TRBV6-5,NA,TRBJ2-1,few,CASSYSLARENEQFF,TGTGCCAGCAGTTACTCGTTGGCCCGAGAAAATGAGCAGTTCTTC
TRBV12-3/TRBV12-4,NA,TRBJ2-7,few,CASSRTTGVYEQYF,TGTGCCAGCAGTCGGACAACGGGAGTTTATGAGCAGTACTTC
TRBV7-2,NA,TRBJ2-3,few,CASRTSTDTQYF,TGTGCCAGCAGAACTAGCACAGATACGCAGTATTTT
TRBV12-3/TRBV12-4,NA,TRBJ2-1,few,CASSLKGQETQFF,TGTGCCAGCAGTTTAAAGGGCCAAGAGACCCAGTTCTTC
TRBV24-1,TRBD1,TRBJ2-1,few,CATSDTRTGGAETQFF,TGTGCCACCAGTGATACTCGGACAGGGGGCGCGGAGACCCAGTTCTTC
TRBV6-1,TRBD2,TRBJ2-1,large,CASSPPGLANEQFF,TGTGCCAGCAGCCCACCGGGACTAGCGAATGAGCAGTTCTTC
TRBV7-8,NA,TRBJ2-7,medium-sized,CASAGHRSYEQYF,TGTGCCAGCGCGGGACACCGTTCCTACGAGCAGTACTTC
TRBV6-1,TRBD1,TRBJ2-5,few,CASTRTGQETQYF,TGTGCCAGCACCCGGACAGGCCAAGAGACCCAGTACTTC
TRBV7-2,TRBD1,TRBJ2-7,medium-sized,CASSRGQGGLSYEQYF,TGTGCCAGCAGCCGGGGACAGGGGGGACTCTCCTACGAGCAGTACTTC